The T cell receptor (beta chain) under discussion was sequenced for a study of shared clonotypes between healthy human individuals. The wider study: Plates per donor: three CD4 naive, three CD4 memory, two CD8 naive, one CD8 memory.

The assay was carried out at the deep level. Sequencing was performed with immunoSEQ multiplex PCR; in TCRdb, only in-frame clones are kept and a portion is missing. This repertoire shows about 2.1 million clones, around 93% found once; its top ten account for around 1.8%. CD45RO-negative cells were positively selected for CCR7, leaving out terminally differentiated effector memory CD45RA+ cells. The CDR3 is 14 residues long. The V gene lost 1 base and the J gene lost 1 base, with 8 bases spanning the gap. Germline V gene sequence: CDR1 SGHDT, CDR2 YYEEEE. The chain recombines TRBV5-6 with TRBJ1-1; no definite D call. The clonotype comes from a man aged 18 to 29 in good health. Some clones in this sample may be carry-over from other donors' samples. Sequencing was performed on naive CD8+ T cells from PBMCs. This CDR3 is CASSLNGWNTEAFF. CDR3 sequence (DNA): TGTGCCAGCAGCTTGAATGGGTGGAACACTGAAGCTTTCTTT.